These T cell receptor beta chains were read from a single sample in a study of shared clonotypes between healthy human individuals. The data were produced by immunoSEQ multiplex PCR, yet TCRdb's version contains in-frame clones alone and is incomplete. Of about 2 million clones listed, about 95% were seen once; the top ten hold 0.9% to 1.5%. Source material: naive CD8+ T cells sorted from blood. The source of these receptors is a man between 18 and 35 years old in good health. Each CDR3 is given with its conserved first and last residue.

v_gene: TRBV4-1; j_gene: TRBJ2-2; CDR3aa: CASSQARRDSGELFF
v_gene: TRBV27; j_gene: TRBJ2-7; CDR3aa: CASSRDRGYYEQYF
v_gene: TRBV11-2; j_gene: TRBJ2-7; CDR3aa: CASSYAYEQYF
v_gene: TRBV28; j_gene: TRBJ2-7; CDR3aa: CASSLFRGAGEQYF
v_gene: TRBV2; j_gene: TRBJ2-5; CDR3aa: CASSEALLPDQETQYF
v_gene: TRBV9; j_gene: TRBJ2-1; CDR3aa: CASSVEGSGAYNEQFF
v_gene: TRBV2; j_gene: TRBJ2-7; CDR3aa: CASWDRAHEQYF
v_gene: TRBV29-1; j_gene: TRBJ2-3; CDR3aa: CSVEDGLGSYSDTQYF
v_gene: TRBV13; j_gene: TRBJ1-2; CDR3aa: CASSLREDGYTF
v_gene: TRBV4-1; j_gene: TRBJ2-2; CDR3aa: CASSQVKGHTGELFF
v_gene: TRBV19; j_gene: TRBJ1-3; CDR3aa: CASSSGVGNTIYF
v_gene: TRBV7-9; j_gene: TRBJ2-7; CDR3aa: CASSHSMGSSYEQYF
v_gene: TRBV5-5; j_gene: TRBJ2-1; CDR3aa: CASSRDLQPPNEQFF
v_gene: TRBV10-3; j_gene: TRBJ2-7; CDR3aa: CAISEIAGALTIDYEQYF
v_gene: TRBV5-1; j_gene: TRBJ2-7; CDR3aa: CASSLATGGAPYEQYF
v_gene: TRBV7-8; j_gene: TRBJ2-5; CDR3aa: CASSRGTGGLETQYF
v_gene: TRBV13; j_gene: TRBJ2-4; CDR3aa: CASSARDSLAKNIQYF
v_gene: TRBV19; j_gene: TRBJ1-1; CDR3aa: CASSGGDTTEAFF
v_gene: TRBV9; j_gene: TRBJ2-7; CDR3aa: CASSEGGGGYEQYF
v_gene: TRBV7-9; j_gene: TRBJ1-5; CDR3aa: CASSLGNQPQHF
v_gene: TRBV13; j_gene: TRBJ2-2; CDR3aa: CASSSRTSGYTGELFF
v_gene: TRBV18; j_gene: TRBJ2-7; CDR3aa: CASSLGQGSLVEQYF
v_gene: TRBV11-2; j_gene: TRBJ2-5; CDR3aa: CASRPLLAGVQETQYF
v_gene: TRBV27; j_gene: TRBJ2-2; CDR3aa: CASSSTRDLRPGELFF
v_gene: TRBV7-9; j_gene: TRBJ1-2; CDR3aa: CASSLGAERINYGYTF
v_gene: TRBV6-1; j_gene: TRBJ2-3; CDR3aa: CASSEGSLTQYF
v_gene: TRBV7-9; j_gene: TRBJ1-1; CDR3aa: CASSPGQGATEAFF
v_gene: TRBV14; j_gene: TRBJ1-2; CDR3aa: CASRVSGKPGYTF
v_gene: TRBV7-6; j_gene: TRBJ1-5; CDR3aa: CASSLLGSNQPQHF
v_gene: TRBV30; j_gene: TRBJ2-1; CDR3aa: CAWSSNGNEQFF
v_gene: TRBV15; j_gene: TRBJ2-1; CDR3aa: CATSRDIGYEQFF
v_gene: TRBV25-1; j_gene: TRBJ1-3; CDR3aa: CASSEGSSGNTIYF
v_gene: TRBV6-5; j_gene: TRBJ1-1; CDR3aa: CASSYSGGGTEAFF
v_gene: TRBV9; j_gene: TRBJ2-1; CDR3aa: CASSVDFAGGPSYNEQFF
v_gene: TRBV7-6; j_gene: TRBJ2-7; CDR3aa: CASSLAQDSHEQYF
v_gene: TRBV5-4; j_gene: TRBJ1-1; CDR3aa: CASSLVPNTEAFF
v_gene: TRBV7-9; j_gene: TRBJ2-5; CDR3aa: CASSLGQGSIDQETQYF
v_gene: TRBV6-1; j_gene: TRBJ1-5; CDR3aa: CASSPSGGQQPQHF
v_gene: TRBV5-6; j_gene: TRBJ2-7; CDR3aa: CASFVFDNLYEQYF
v_gene: TRBV5-1; j_gene: TRBJ2-7; CDR3aa: CASSPSDRTAYEQYF